The T cell receptor beta chain described here comes from a study of T cell repertoires in cytomegalovirus infection. Study results and caveats: Within the response measured ex vivo, HLA-C-restricted CMV-specific TCR beta clonotypes were dominant.

TCRdb analysed the reads with MiXCR anew, one entry per CDR3 protein. The top ten hold around 12% of the sample, which has a few hundred thousand distinct CDR3 sequences, 15% to 20% seen once. The V gene's germline CDR1 is LGHNA and CDR2 YNFKEQ. The CDR3 totals 16 residues. J lost 6 bases, V lost 1 base, and 2 bases had no gene match. Ten or more counts support this clonotype. Antigen: not known. This receptor was taken from a human donor in good health (CMV status not recorded). Some clones in this sample may be carry-over from other donors' samples. The sample taken for sequencing was PBMCs. The chain carries TRBV4-2 and TRBJ2-2; 13 bases fit TRBD2. The CDR3 is CASSQGLAGGAGELFF. For the CDR3, the DNA is TGTGCCAGCAGCCAAGGACTAGCGGGGGGCGCCGGGGAGCTGTTTTTT.